What follows describes a single T cell receptor (beta chain). The data are from a study of blood T cell repertoires in COVID-19. In the study overall: Sites in the United States, Italy and Spain provided acute and convalescent COVID-19 samples.

Per the original methods: Estimates of nucleated cell counts were drawn from the amplification of reference gene primers. Using immunoSEQ multiplex PCR, the repertoire was profiled, and TCRdb retains in-frame clones only, with some absent. The D gene and trimming were derived from the DNA, and the V and J assignments and clone size from that table. The table lists 120,000 or so clones, over 65% of them singletons. Germline CDR1 is KGHDR and CDR2 is SFDVKD. The CDR3 sequence is 13 residues long. Trimming stripped 5 bases from V and 6 bases from J, with 13 bases between. Sample: peripheral blood. The receptor was derived from a man between 60 and 75 years old with acute or convalescent COVID-19. V usage is TRBV24-1 and J usage is TRBJ2-7; weak D call: TRBD2 (6 bases). CDR3 DNA: TGTGCCACCAGTGTCGGCGGGGAGATCGAGCAGTACTTC. The encoded protein is CATSVGGEIEQYF.